The T cell receptor (beta chain) under discussion was sequenced for a study of vaccination and CD4 T cells after COVID-19. Overall study context: There were six male and four female convalescents, and two of them were Hispanic. Notes on the study in general: Going from around 20 to 38, median SARS-CoV-2-reactive clonotypes did not rise significantly.

Worth noting for this clonotype: Antigen specificity is unknown.

V was clipped by 0 bases and J by 5 bases, with 23 bases between them. This CDR3 is built from 18 residues. Germline assignment: CDR1 SGHRS and CDR2 YFSETQ. The Oncomine TCR Beta short-read assay generated sequence data from the DNA of cultured CD4+ T cells. CD4+ T cells were cultured, and genomic DNA was extracted from them. TCRdb fed the PCR reads into MiXCR, producing one record per CDR3 protein. The sample lists over 8,500 distinct CDR3 sequences, 43% occurring once. Described treatment: approximately 10-day PBMC culture with coronavirus spike peptide pools or control peptides (ViraFEST assay). ViraFEST enlarged antigen-specific T cell populations with peptide pools and afterwards sequenced TCRs.

This TCR derives from a human donor who had recovered from COVID-19. Sequenced input: CD4+ T cells from blood, cultured in vitro. V usage is TRBV5-1 and J usage is TRBJ1-2, with D unresolved. The CDR3 spells CASSLGPPGRAEVYGYTF. In DNA form, the CDR3 reads TGCGCCAGCAGCTTGGGCCCTCCGGGGAGGGCCGAGGTTTATGGCTACACCTTC.